The rows below give T cell receptor beta chains drawn from one sample of a study of T cell responses to AZD1222 COVID-19 vaccine. The method was immunoSEQ multiplex PCR; TCRdb's version includes in-frame clones alone and lacks a portion of them. The sample lists about 120,000 clones; 80% to 95% were seen once. The sample was peripheral blood, taken on day 0 of AZD1222 vaccination. The source of these receptors is an adult in good health. The CDR3 runs from the conserved cysteine through the conserved F or W. The order of the fields is clone size, D gene, V gene, J gene, CDR3 protein, CDR3 DNA. A D gene is named only where the DNA matches it firmly. Not every row has a clone size; where given, it reads once, few, many or a size class.

NA	NA	TRBV18	TRBJ1-1	CASSPDAGRNTEAFF	TGTGCCAGCTCACCAGACGCGGGGCGTAACACTGAAGCTTTCTTT
NA	NA	TRBV28	TRBJ2-3	CASSLSPDTQYF	TGTGCCAGCAGTCTTTCCCCAGATACGCAGTATTTT
NA	TRBD1	TRBV28	TRBJ1-2	CASRQAGGHGYTF	TGTGCCAGCAGACAGGCAGGGGGCCATGGCTACACCTTC
NA	NA	TRBV6-5	TRBJ2-2	CASSYSGLTNTGELFF	TGTGCCAGCAGTTACTCGGGACTCACGAACACCGGGGAGCTGTTTTTT
NA	TRBD1	TRBV7-9	TRBJ2-7	CASSLTGGGYEQYF	TGTGCCAGCAGCTTAACAGGGGGCGGGTACGAGCAGTACTTC
NA	TRBD1	TRBV2	TRBJ1-1	CASSEGTGAQNTEAFF	TGTGCCAGCAGTGAAGGGACAGGGGCGCAGAACACTGAAGCTTTCTTT
NA	TRBD1	TRBV5-4	TRBJ2-4	CASSKTGGESIQYF	TGTGCCAGCAGCAAGACAGGGGGGGAGAGCATTCAGTACTTC
once	TRBD1	TRBV7-9	TRBJ1-1	CASSYRGMNTEAFF	TGTGCCAGCAGCTACAGGGGAATGAACACTGAAGCTTTCTTT
few	TRBD2	TRBV3-1/TRBV3-2	TRBJ2-1	CASSQGGGASEQFF	TGTGCCAGCAGCCAAGGCGGGGGGGCAAGTGAGCAGTTCTTC
NA	TRBD2	TRBV9	TRBJ2-2	CASSVDKRGGHTGELFF	TGTGCCAGCAGCGTAGACAAGCGGGGGGGCCACACCGGGGAGCTGTTTTTT
NA	NA	TRBV5-1	TRBJ1-1	CASQRGMNTEAFF	TGCGCCAGCCAAAGGGGGATGAACACTGAAGCTTTCTTT
once	NA	TRBV18	TRBJ2-5	CASSPPGTGAETQYF	TGTGCCAGCTCACCACCGGGTACGGGGGCAGAGACCCAGTACTTC
NA	NA	TRBV6-2/TRBV6-3	TRBJ1-5	CASSFEQGKWQPQHF	TGTGCCAGCAGTTTTGAGCAGGGGAAGTGGCAGCCCCAGCATTTT
NA	TRBD1	TRBV5-4	TRBJ1-2	CASSLRQTGSNYGYTF	TGTGCCAGCAGCTTACGACAGACAGGGTCTAACTATGGCTACACCTTC
NA	NA	TRBV7-8	TRBJ1-6	CASSRGGAGNSPLHF	TGTGCCAGCAGCAGAGGGGGGGCCGGTAATTCACCCCTCCACTTT
NA	NA	TRBV9	TRBJ2-2	CASSAGRSRPNTGELFF	TGTGCCAGCAGCGCGGGCCGTAGTCGTCCGAACACCGGGGAGCTGTTTTTT
NA	TRBD2	TRBV19	TRBJ2-5	CASSKMTSGTETQYF	TGTGCCAGTAGTAAAATGACTAGCGGGACGGAGACCCAGTACTTC
NA	TRBD1	TRBV11-2	TRBJ2-3	CASSFRGRIGTDTQYF	TGTGCCAGCAGCTTCAGGGGGCGAATAGGCACAGATACGCAGTATTTT
NA	NA	TRBV30	TRBJ2-3	CAWSVKSSQGSAITDTQYF	TGTGCCTGGAGTGTAAAATCCTCCCAGGGTAGCGCAATCACAGATACGCAGTATTTT
once	NA	TRBV27	TRBJ1-6	CASSQGSNSPLHF	TGTGCCAGCAGTCAGGGGTCGAATTCACCCCTCCACTTT
NA	NA	TRBV12-5	TRBJ1-5	CASGWAIGQPQHF	TGTGCTAGTGGTTGGGCGATCGGTCAGCCCCAGCATTTT
NA	NA	TRBV10-3	TRBJ2-1	CAISVKGIGHEQFF	TGTGCCATCAGTGTCAAAGGGATCGGACATGAGCAGTTCTTC
NA	NA	TRBV6-1	TRBJ1-2	CASSGFGPILNYGYTF	TGTGCCAGCAGTGGGTTTGGGCCAATCCTTAACTATGGCTACACCTTC
NA	TRBD2	TRBV7-9	TRBJ2-6	CASSSGGALSGANVLTF	TGTGCCAGCAGCTCGGGAGGGGCCCTCTCTGGGGCCAACGTCCTGACTTTC
NA	NA	TRBV2	TRBJ2-7	CASSVSSYEQYF	TGTGCCAGCAGTGTAAGTTCCTACGAGCAGTACTTC
few	NA	TRBV14	TRBJ2-2	CASRQSSGGELFF	TGTGCCAGCAGACAGAGCTCCGGCGGGGAGCTGTTTTTT
NA	NA	TRBV6-6	TRBJ1-1	CASSHVIPLGRNTEAFF	TGTGCCAGCAGTCACGTAATACCCCTCGGGCGTAACACTGAAGCTTTCTTT
NA	TRBD2	TRBV5-1	TRBJ2-1	CASSLASGNNEQFF	TGCGCCAGCAGCTTAGCTAGCGGGAACAATGAGCAGTTCTTC
NA	TRBD1	TRBV5-5	TRBJ1-2	CASSGTGINYGYTF	TGTGCCAGCAGCGGGACAGGGATAAACTATGGCTACACCTTC
NA	TRBD2	TRBV15	TRBJ2-1	CATMLGGTSYHEQFF	TGTGCCACCATGCTGGGAGGGACTAGTTACCATGAGCAGTTCTTC
NA	NA	TRBV11-2	TRBJ1-1	CASKASTGVGTEAFF	TGTGCCAGCAAAGCTTCTACGGGGGTAGGAACTGAAGCTTTCTTT
NA	TRBD1	TRBV6-2/TRBV6-3	TRBJ1-5	CASSSRDRHSNQPQHF	TGTGCCAGCAGTTCCCGGGACAGACATAGCAATCAGCCCCAGCATTTT
NA	TRBD2	TRBV7-2	TRBJ2-3	CASSLGAGGSTDTQYF	TGTGCCAGCAGCTTAGGAGCGGGGGGAAGCACAGATACGCAGTATTTT
NA	NA	TRBV15	TRBJ1-6	CATSRDPSRREYNSPLHF	TGTGCCACCAGCAGAGATCCCTCGCGACGGGAGTATAATTCACCCCTCCACTTT
NA	NA	TRBV12-5	TRBJ1-5	CASGLKPQHF	TGTGCTAGTGGTTTGAAGCCCCAGCATTTT
NA	NA	TRBV7-9	TRBJ1-1	CASSHSDSSEAFF	TGTGCCAGCAGCCACTCGGACAGCTCCGAAGCTTTCTTT
NA	NA	TRBV28	TRBJ2-3	CASGLEADTQYF	TGTGCCAGCGGGTTAGAGGCAGATACGCAGTATTTT
NA	TRBD2	TRBV10-3	TRBJ2-3	CAISGTSGGTDTQYF	TGTGCCATCAGTGGGACTAGCGGGGGGACAGATACGCAGTATTTT
NA	NA	TRBV6-2/TRBV6-3	TRBJ2-3	CASSTQAITDTQYF	TGTGCCAGCAGCACTCAAGCAATCACAGATACGCAGTATTTT
NA	NA	TRBV7-2	TRBJ1-6	CASTEEAGRTPLHF	TGTGCCAGCACCGAGGAGGCAGGGAGGACACCCCTCCACTTT
NA	TRBD1	TRBV23-1	TRBJ2-7	CASSQSDRGLYEQYF	TGCGCCAGCAGTCAATCCGACAGGGGGCTCTACGAGCAGTACTTC
NA	NA	TRBV5-1	TRBJ1-1	CASRYPRGDMANTEAFF	TGCGCCAGCAGGTACCCCCGGGGCGATATGGCGAACACTGAAGCTTTCTTT
NA	NA	TRBV5-1	TRBJ1-3	CASSPQGPGNTIYF	TGCGCCAGCAGCCCACAGGGCCCTGGAAACACCATATATTTT
NA	NA	TRBV7-6	TRBJ1-1	CASSPFRGGTEAFF	TGTGCCAGCAGCCCATTTCGGGGGGGCACTGAAGCTTTCTTT
once	NA	TRBV18	TRBJ1-2	CASSLTSASTDGYTF	TGTGCCAGCTCACTCACCTCGGCCTCTACGGATGGCTACACCTTC
NA	NA	TRBV24-1	TRBJ2-3	CATSDPRAATDTQYF	TGTGCCACCAGTGACCCCAGGGCCGCCACAGATACGCAGTATTTT
once	NA	TRBV28	TRBJ2-6	CASSLYGNSGANVLTF	TGTGCCAGCAGTTTATACGGAAACTCTGGGGCCAACGTCCTGACTTTC
NA	TRBD1	TRBV11-2	TRBJ1-5	CASSRTGRHQPQHF	TGTGCCAGCAGCAGGACAGGGAGGCATCAGCCCCAGCATTTT
NA	NA	TRBV10-3	TRBJ2-3	CATRGVDDTDTQYF	TGTGCCACCAGGGGGGTCGATGATACAGATACGCAGTATTTT
NA	TRBD2	TRBV5-4	TRBJ2-7	CASSSGTSIYEQYF	TGTGCCAGCAGCTCCGGGACTAGCATTTACGAGCAGTACTTC
NA	NA	TRBV6-5	TRBJ2-7	CASIGSWAYEQYF	TGTGCCAGCATTGGCTCTTGGGCCTACGAGCAGTACTTC
few	TRBD2	TRBV6-4	TRBJ2-1	CASSDEAGAGNEQFF	TGTGCCAGCAGTGATGAGGCGGGAGCGGGGAATGAGCAGTTCTTC
NA	NA	TRBV28	TRBJ2-3	CASSLQGPSGTHTQYF	TGTGCCAGCAGTCTCCAGGGCCCGAGCGGGACACATACGCAGTATTTT
NA	TRBD1	TRBV6-2/TRBV6-3	TRBJ1-1	CASSWDRRFTEAFF	TGTGCCAGCAGTTGGGACAGGCGGTTCACTGAAGCTTTCTTT
NA	NA	TRBV9	TRBJ2-5	CASSVPDYQETQYF	TGTGCCAGCAGCGTGCCCGATTACCAAGAGACCCAGTACTTC
NA	NA	TRBV3-1/TRBV3-2	TRBJ1-1	CASSRGQRVANTEAFF	TGTGCCAGCAGCCGAGGGCAGAGGGTAGCGAACACTGAAGCTTTCTTT
NA	TRBD2	TRBV27	TRBJ2-1	CASNAGVDNEQFF	TGTGCCAGCAACGCGGGAGTGGACAATGAGCAGTTCTTC
NA	TRBD2	TRBV5-4	TRBJ2-1	CASSQGTSGRAFWGDEQFF	TGTGCCAGCAGCCAAGGGACTAGCGGGAGGGCTTTCTGGGGCGATGAGCAGTTCTTC
NA	NA	TRBV7-2	TRBJ2-2	CASRSGTANTGELFF	TGTGCCAGCAGATCCGGGACGGCGAACACCGGGGAGCTGTTTTTT